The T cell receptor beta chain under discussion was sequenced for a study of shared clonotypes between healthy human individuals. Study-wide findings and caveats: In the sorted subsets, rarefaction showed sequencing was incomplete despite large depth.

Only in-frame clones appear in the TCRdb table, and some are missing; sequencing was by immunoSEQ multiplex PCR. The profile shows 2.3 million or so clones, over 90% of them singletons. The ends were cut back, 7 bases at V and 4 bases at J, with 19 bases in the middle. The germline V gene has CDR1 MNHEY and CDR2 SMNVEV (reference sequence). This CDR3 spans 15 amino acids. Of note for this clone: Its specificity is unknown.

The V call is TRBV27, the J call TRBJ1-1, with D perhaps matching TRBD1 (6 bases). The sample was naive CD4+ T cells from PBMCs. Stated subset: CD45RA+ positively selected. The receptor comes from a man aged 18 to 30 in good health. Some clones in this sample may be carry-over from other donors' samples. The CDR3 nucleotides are TGTGCCAGCACCGTGAGGGGGGCGCGGGGCACTGAAGCTTTCTTT. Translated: CASTVRGARGTEAFF.